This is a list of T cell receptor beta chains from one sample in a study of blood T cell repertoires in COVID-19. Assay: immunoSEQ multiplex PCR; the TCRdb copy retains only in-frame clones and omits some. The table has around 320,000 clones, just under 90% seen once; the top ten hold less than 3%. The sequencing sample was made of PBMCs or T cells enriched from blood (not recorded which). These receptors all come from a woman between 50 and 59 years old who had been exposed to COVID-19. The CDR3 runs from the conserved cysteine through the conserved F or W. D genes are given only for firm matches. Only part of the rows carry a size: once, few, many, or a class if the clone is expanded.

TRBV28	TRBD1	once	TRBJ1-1	CASRVPGQGWTEAFF	TGTGCCAGCAGGGTTCCGGGACAGGGTTGGACTGAAGCTTTCTTT
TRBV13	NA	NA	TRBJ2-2	CASSLVTPFSRTLTGELFF	TGTGCCAGCAGCTTAGTTACCCCGTTTTCCAGGACACTCACCGGGGAGCTGTTTTTT
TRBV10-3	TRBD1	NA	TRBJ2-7	CAISDGQGSSYEQYF	TGTGCCATCAGTGACGGACAGGGAAGCTCCTACGAGCAGTACTTC
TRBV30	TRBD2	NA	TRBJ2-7	CAWSGGTRSYEQYF	TGTGCCTGGAGTGGTGGGACTAGATCCTACGAGCAGTACTTC
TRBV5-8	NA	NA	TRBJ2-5	CASSFAGQKETQYF	TGTGCCAGCAGCTTTGCGGGGCAAAAAGAGACCCAGTACTTC
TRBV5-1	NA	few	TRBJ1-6	CASSERPGNSPLHF	TGCGCCAGCAGCGAACGCCCAGGGAACTCACCCCTCCACTTT
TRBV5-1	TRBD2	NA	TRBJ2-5	CASSLLASGGQETQYF	TGCGCCAGCAGCTTGCTGGCTAGCGGGGGGCAAGAGACCCAGTACTTC
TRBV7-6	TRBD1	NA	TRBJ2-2	CASSLGLGTGEELFF	TGTGCCAGCAGCTTGGGGTTGGGGACAGGGGAGGAGCTGTTTTTT
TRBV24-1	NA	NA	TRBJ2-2	CATSDPSGTQNTGELFF	TGTGCCACCAGTGATCCCTCCGGGACACAAAACACCGGGGAGCTGTTTTTT
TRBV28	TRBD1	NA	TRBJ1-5	CASSGQVPPGNQPQHF	TGTGCCAGCAGTGGACAGGTCCCCCCGGGCAATCAGCCCCAGCATTTT
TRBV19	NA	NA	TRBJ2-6	CASSRQYSGANVLTF	TGTGCCAGTAGTAGACAGTACTCTGGGGCCAACGTCCTGACTTTC
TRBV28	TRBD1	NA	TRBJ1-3	CASSSGQGIGNTIYF	TGTGCCAGCAGTTCGGGACAGGGAATTGGAAACACCATATATTTT
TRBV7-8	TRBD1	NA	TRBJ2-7	CASSLALTGGSLTYEQYF	TGTGCCAGCAGCTTAGCATTAACAGGGGGGTCCCTTACCTACGAGCAGTACTTC
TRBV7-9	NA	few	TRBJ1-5	CASTLGGSNQPQHF	TGTGCCAGCACTCTCGGTGGTAGCAATCAGCCCCAGCATTTT
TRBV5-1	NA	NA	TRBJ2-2	CASSLGSANTGELFF	TGCGCCAGCAGCTTGGGGTCAGCGAACACCGGGGAGCTGTTTTTT
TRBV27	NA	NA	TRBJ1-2	CASNKEAGVNYGYTF	TGTGCCAGCAATAAGGAGGCAGGGGTTAACTATGGCTACACCTTC
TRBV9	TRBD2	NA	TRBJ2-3	CASSEGTSGITDTQYF	TGTGCCAGCAGCGAGGGGACTAGCGGAATCACAGATACGCAGTATTTT
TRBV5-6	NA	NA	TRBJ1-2	CASSYGTNYGYTF	TGTGCCAGCAGCTACGGGACTAACTATGGCTACACCTTC
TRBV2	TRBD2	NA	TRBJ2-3	CASNRGLGTDTQYF	TGTGCCAGCAACCGGGGACTAGGAACAGATACGCAGTATTTT
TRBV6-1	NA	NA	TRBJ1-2	CASSEGAGNYGYTF	TGTGCCAGCAGTGAGGGGGCTGGCAACTATGGCTACACCTTC
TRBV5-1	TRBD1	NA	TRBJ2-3	CASSLAGPGTGLYTDTQYF	TGCGCCAGCAGCTTGGCCGGCCCTGGGACAGGGCTTTACACAGATACGCAGTATTTT
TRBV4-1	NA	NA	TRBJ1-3	CASSQPGNAGNTIYF	TGCGCCAGCAGCCAACCAGGGAATGCTGGAAACACCATATATTTT
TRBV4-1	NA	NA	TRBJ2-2	CASSQGHGGTGELFF	TGCGCCAGCAGCCAAGGCCACGGCGGCACCGGGGAGCTGTTTTTT
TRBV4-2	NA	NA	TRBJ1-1	CASSQEWGAEAFF	TGTGCCAGCAGCCAAGAGTGGGGCGCTGAAGCTTTCTTT
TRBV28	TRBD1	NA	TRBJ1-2	CASSTTGTGSLGYTF	TGTGCCAGCAGTACAACCGGGACAGGGAGTTTGGGCTACACCTTC
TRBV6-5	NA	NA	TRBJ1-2	CGTVSPGSYGYTF	TGTGGCACAGTCAGCCCGGGGAGCTATGGCTACACCTTC
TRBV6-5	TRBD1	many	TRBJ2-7	CATDTARTGVYEQYF	TGTGCCACCGACACGGCCCGGACAGGGGTCTACGAGCAGTACTTC
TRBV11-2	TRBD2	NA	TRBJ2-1	CASSLSSGGHYNEQFF	TGTGCCAGCAGCTTATCTAGCGGGGGGCACTACAATGAGCAGTTCTTC
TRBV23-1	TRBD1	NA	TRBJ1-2	CASRRRNMGRGRLGYTF	TGCGCCAGCCGGCGAAGAAACATGGGCAGGGGGCGGCTCGGCTACACCTTC
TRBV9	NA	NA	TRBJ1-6	CASSPGGRSQYSPLHF	TGTGCCAGCAGCCCTGGGGGGAGGAGCCAATATTCACCCCTCCACTTT
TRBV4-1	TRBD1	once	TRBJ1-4	CASSHSGQGRFF	TGCGCCAGCAGCCATTCCGGACAGGGTCGGTTTTTT
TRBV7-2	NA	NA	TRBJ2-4	CASSSYMPNIQYF	TGTGCCAGCAGCTCGTACATGCCAAACATTCAGTACTTC
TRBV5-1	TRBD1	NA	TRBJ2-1	CASSLARDSQGDEQFF	TGCGCCAGCAGCTTGGCCAGGGACAGCCAAGGGGATGAGCAGTTCTTC
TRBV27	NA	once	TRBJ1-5	CASSPSGGVQPQHF	TGTGCCAGCAGTCCTTCCGGGGGGGTTCAGCCCCAGCATTTT
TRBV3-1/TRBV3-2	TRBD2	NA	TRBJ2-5	CASSQATSGGAKTQYF	TGTGCCAGCAGCCAAGCGACTAGCGGGGGCGCGAAGACCCAGTACTTC
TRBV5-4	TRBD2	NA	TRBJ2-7	CASSVSGGPGGGEQYF	TGTGCCAGCAGCGTTAGCGGGGGGCCCGGTGGGGGGGAGCAGTACTTC
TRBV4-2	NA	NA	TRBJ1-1	CASSQVNTNTEAFF	TGTGCCAGCAGCCAAGTCAACACAAACACTGAAGCTTTCTTT
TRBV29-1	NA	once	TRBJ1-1	CSSSRGRITEAFF	TGCAGCTCCTCCCGAGGGCGCATCACTGAAGCTTTCTTT
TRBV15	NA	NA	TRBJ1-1	CATSTWRTEAFF	TGTGCCACCAGCACCTGGAGAACTGAAGCTTTCTTT
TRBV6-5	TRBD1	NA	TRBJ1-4	CASSSDRGNEKLFF	TGTGCCAGCAGCTCAGACAGGGGGAATGAAAAACTGTTTTTT
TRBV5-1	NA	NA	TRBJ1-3	CASSLNTGYGNTIYF	TGCGCCAGCAGCTTAAATACAGGGTATGGAAACACCATATATTTT
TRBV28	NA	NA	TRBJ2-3	CASSFPGPTTDTQYF	TGTGCCAGCAGTTTTCCAGGGCCGACCACAGATACGCAGTATTTT
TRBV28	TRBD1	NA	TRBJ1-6	CASSSFGDRGYRYNSPLHF	TGTGCCAGCAGTTCGTTTGGGGACAGGGGATACCGATATAATTCACCCCTCCACTTT
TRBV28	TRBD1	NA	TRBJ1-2	CASRTHPGGSYGYTF	TGTGCCAGCAGAACCCACCCAGGGGGCAGTTATGGCTACACCTTC
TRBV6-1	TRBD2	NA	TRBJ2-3	CASSEVGGGGVTQYF	TGTGCCAGCAGTGAAGTCGGCGGGGGAGGCGTTACGCAGTATTTT
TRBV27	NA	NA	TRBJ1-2	CASSLSRNYGYTF	TGTGCCAGCAGTTTGTCCCGGAACTATGGCTACACCTTC
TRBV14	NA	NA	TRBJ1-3	CASSQDPQVSGNTIYF	TGTGCCAGCAGCCAAGATCCCCAGGTCTCTGGAAACACCATATATTTT
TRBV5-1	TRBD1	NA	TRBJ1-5	CASSLGTGGHQPQHF	TGCGCCAGCAGCCTCGGGACAGGGGGCCATCAGCCCCAGCATTTT
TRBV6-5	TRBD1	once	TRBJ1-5	CASKTGGNQPQHF	TGTGCCAGCAAAACAGGGGGCAATCAGCCCCAGCATTTT